The 10 T cell receptor beta chains below all came from one sample that was sequenced in a study of cytomegalovirus exposure and HLA in healthy donors. Produced via immunoSEQ multiplex PCR; TCRdb's table is partial and in-frame only. In the table there are 150,000 or so clones, about 91% of which are singletons. Sequences were obtained from PBMCs. The receptors shown here come from a woman between 18 and 30 years old in good health and CMV-seropositive.

The chain recombines TRBV5-4 with TRBJ2-5; 9 nucleotides agree with TRBD2. This CDR3 is built from 15 residues. V gave up 0 bases and J gave up 4 bases; unmatched junction bases: 4. The V gene's germline CDR1 is SGHNT and CDR2 YYREEE (reference sequence). The CDR3 loop is CASSLGGTSLETQYF. In DNA form, the CDR3 reads TGTGCCAGCAGCTTGGGCGGGACTAGCTTAGAGACCCAGTACTTC.

The J gene is TRBJ2-7, the V gene TRBV7-2; no clear D. This CDR3 contains 14 residues. Trimming took 6 bases from V and 3 from J, leaving 15 bases between them. Per germline, CDR1 SGHTA and CDR2 FQGNSA. The CDR3 DNA follows: TGTGCCAGCAGTCTCTCAGGTGGTGTCTACGAGCAGTACTTC. Its translation is CASSLSGGVYEQYF.

The CDR3 region is CASSYGQSYGYTF. For the CDR3, the DNA is TGTGCCAGCAGTTACGGACAGTCCTATGGCTACACCTTC. This chain uses TRBV6-5 with TRBJ1-2; D possibly corresponds to TRBD1 (6 bases). The CDR3 is made up of 13 amino acids. The V gene lost 2 bases and the J gene lost 4 bases, with 8 bases spanning the gap. Germline lookup yields CDR1 MNHEY and CDR2 SVGAGI.

The CDR3, as DNA: TGTGCCAGCAGCAGGGGAGGGCAGCCCCAGCATTTT. This codes for CASSRGGQPQHF. The chain couples TRBV9 to TRBJ1-5, with a tentative D call TRBD1 (5 bases). The CDR3 runs 12 residues. V lost 4 bases, J lost 7 bases, and 9 bases lay in between. Germline V gene sequence: CDR1 SGDLS, CDR2 YYNGEE.

This chain links TRBV7-9 with TRBJ2-1; 7 bases are a match to TRBD2. CDR3 length: 15 residues. CDR1 SEHNR and CDR2 FQNEAQ come from the germline V gene (reference sequence). After removal of 3 bases from V and 7 bases from J, the junction contained 9 bases not matched to a gene. CDR3 amino acids: CASSFDPSGVNEQFF. The DNA for the CDR3 is TGTGCCAGCAGCTTCGACCCGAGCGGGGTTAATGAGCAGTTCTTC.

The rearrangement joins TRBV7-2 to TRBJ2-3; 9 bases are shared with TRBD2. Losses at the gene ends were 7 bases for V and 2 bases for J; bases not matched to a gene: 4. Per germline, CDR1 SGHTA and CDR2 FQGNSA. The CDR3 spans 14 residues. CDR3 coding DNA: TGTGCCAGCACGGCGGGGGGGTACACAGATACGCAGTATTTT. It codes for CASTAGGYTDTQYF. Complete variable domain (other parts from reference TRBV7-2 and TRBJ2-3): GAGVSQSPSNKVTEKGKDVELRCDPISGHTALYWYRQSLGQGLEFLIYFQGNSAPDKSGLPSDRFSAERTGGSVSTLTIQRTQQEDSAVYLCASTAGGYTDTQYFGPGTRLTVL.

The CDR3 DNA sequence: TGTGCCAGCAGCCAGCTGACAGGGGAGGTTATCGGCTACACCTTC. Its protein product is CASSQLTGEVIGYTF. The chain uses TRBV7-8 and TRBJ1-2; 8 nucleotides align to TRBD1. J was trimmed by 8 bases and V by 5 bases; bases with no gene match: 13. Germline V gives CDR1 SGHVS, CDR2 FQNEAQ. This CDR3 has 15 amino acids.

V gene TRBV7-6 combines with J gene TRBJ2-1; TRBD1 agrees at 8 bases. The CDR3 spans 15 residues. Trimming cost V 5 bases and J 3 bases; bases outside gene matches: 6. The germline V gene has CDR1 SGHVS and CDR2 FNYEAQ. In DNA form, the CDR3 reads TGTGCCAGCAGCCTCCAGGGGGCCGACTACAATGAGCAGTTCTTC. This sequence encodes CASSLQGADYNEQFF.

The V call is TRBV18, the J call TRBJ1-1; D possibly corresponds to TRBD1 (6 bases). Germline V lookup: CDR1 KGHSH, CDR2 LQKENI. V lost 0 bases and J 7 bases, leaving 18 bases between the germline ends. The CDR3 has 16 amino acids. The CDR3 reads CASSPPVGGGHDEAFF. The CDR3 nucleotides read TGTGCCAGCTCACCACCGGTGGGCGGGGGGCATGATGAAGCTTTCTTT.

The chain links TRBV4-1 to TRBJ1-2; TRBD1 agrees at 8 bases. This CDR3 spans 15 amino acids. Germline V lookup: CDR1 MGHRA, CDR2 YSYEKL. Trimming took 0 bases from V and 2 from J; bases not matched to a gene: 2. The CDR3 DNA reads as TGCGCCAGCAGCCAAGAATGGACAGGGAACTATGGCTACACCTTC. It specifies CASSQEWTGNYGYTF.